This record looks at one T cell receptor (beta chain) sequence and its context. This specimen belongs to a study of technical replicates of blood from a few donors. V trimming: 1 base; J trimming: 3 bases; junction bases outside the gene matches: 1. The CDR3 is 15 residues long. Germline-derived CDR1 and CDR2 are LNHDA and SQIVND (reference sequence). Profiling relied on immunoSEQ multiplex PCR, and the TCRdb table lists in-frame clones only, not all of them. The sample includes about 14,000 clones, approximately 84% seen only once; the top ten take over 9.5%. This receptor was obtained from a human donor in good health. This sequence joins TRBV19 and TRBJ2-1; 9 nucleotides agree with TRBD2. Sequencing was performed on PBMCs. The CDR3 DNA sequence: TGTGCCAGTAGTATAGGACTAGCGGACTACAATGAGCAGTTCTTC. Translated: CASSIGLADYNEQFF.